This T cell receptor beta chain came from a study of OX40 agonist ivuxolimab in advanced cancers. Study in general: Recorded diagnoses for dose-escalation patients were hepatocellular carcinoma, melanoma, renal cell or head and neck cancer. From about 20 to 80 years was the age range, with a mean of about 54 years, and around 80% were male. Whole-study findings and limits: Clonal expansion among partial responders at 0.1-3.0 mg/kg ranked near the lowest.

Measured with immunoSEQ multiplex PCR; TCRdb has only the in-frame clones, and not every one. Here the sample spans some 10,000 clones, about four fifths being singletons. Autoimmune disease history or systemic immunosuppression barred patients. The germline CDR1 and CDR2 sequences are MDHEN and SYDVKM. V was trimmed by 10 bases and J by 6 bases, leaving 14 bases between them. The CDR3 extends over 12 amino acids. A word on this clone: Its target is not known.

This chain connects TRBV28 to TRBJ2-3; D is unresolved. This TCR was sampled from an adult with an advanced solid tumor such as melanoma, head and neck, liver or kidney cancer. The source was CD4+ or CD8+ T cells sorted from blood, collected in a trial of the OX40 agonist ivuxolimab. Written as DNA, the CDR3 is TGTGCCACCCTCATGGCGCCGGATACGCAGTATTTT. This sequence encodes CATLMAPDTQYF. The variable domain in full, with the rest retrieved from reference TRBV28 and TRBJ2-3, is DVKVTQSSRYLVKRTGEKVFLECVQDMDHENMFWYRQDPGLGLRLIYFSYDVKMKEKGDIPEGYSVSREKKERFSLILESASTNQTSMYLCATLMAPDTQYFGPGTRLTVL.